The 27 T cell receptor beta chains below were found in one sample sequenced in a study of blood T cell repertoires in COVID-19. The method was immunoSEQ multiplex PCR; TCRdb's version includes in-frame clones alone and lacks a portion of them. The profile shows some 330,000 clones, around 83% of them singletons. The sequenced sample consisted of PBMCs or T cells enriched from blood (not recorded which). The receptors here all came from a woman aged 50 to 65 who had recovered from COVID-19.

The chain employs TRBV2 and TRBJ1-1; no firm D call. V shed 4 bases and J shed 4 bases, with 13 bases lying between them. The V gene's germline CDR1 is SNHLY and CDR2 FYNNEI. This CDR3 has 14 amino acids. The CDR3 sequence is CASSVQWEITEAFF. The CDR3 coding sequence is TGTGCCAGCAGTGTACAGTGGGAGATCACTGAAGCTTTCTTT.

V usage is TRBV7-6 and J usage is TRBJ1-1; possible D gene TRBD1, 6 bases. Germline-derived CDR1 and CDR2 are SGHVS and FNYEAQ. The ends were cut back, 5 bases at V and 4 bases at J, with 14 bases in the middle. This CDR3 region has 14 residues. As DNA, the CDR3 is TGTGCCAGCAGCCTGGGACAAGGGAGCACTGAAGCTTTCTTT. Its translation is CASSLGQGSTEAFF.

This rearrangement joins TRBV5-6 to TRBJ2-1; tentative D call: TRBD2 (6 bases). V was pared by 0 bases and J by 9 bases, with 10 bases between. This CDR3 comprises 13 residues. Germline loops: CDR1 SGHDT, CDR2 YYEEEE. CDR3 DNA sequence: TGTGCCAGCAGCTTGGTATCGGGAGTTGAGCAGTTCTTC. Its translation is CASSLVSGVEQFF.

The V and J genes are TRBV25-1 and TRBJ1-4, with 7 bases matching TRBD1. V was clipped by 5 bases and J by 3 bases; unmatched bases: 3. This CDR3 comprises 14 residues. The germline gives CDR1 MGHDK, CDR2 SYGVNS. The DNA for the CDR3 is TGTGCCAGCAGTTTACAGGGGTCTAATGAAAAACTGTTTTTT. This gives the protein CASSLQGSNEKLFF. The full variable domain, with the rest looked up from reference TRBV25-1 and TRBJ1-4, is EADIYQTPRYLVIGTGKKITLECSQTMGHDKMYWYQQDPGMELHLIHYSYGVNSTEKGDLSSESTVSRIRTEHFPLTLESARPSHTSQYLCASSLQGSNEKLFFGSGTQLSVL.

This sequence joins TRBV7-7 and TRBJ2-7; D possibly corresponds to TRBD1 (7 bases). The V end was cut by 1 base, the J end by 5 bases, with 12 bases between. Germline CDR1 SSHAT, CDR2 FNYEAQ (reference sequence). This CDR3 spans 14 amino acids. The CDR3 sequence is CASSLGPGGNEQYF. CDR3 in DNA: TGTGCCAGCAGCTTAGGCCCAGGGGGGAACGAGCAGTACTTC.

This chain uses TRBV12-3 or TRBV12-4 with TRBJ1-4; D might be TRBD1 (5 bases). Trimming stripped 4 bases from V and 5 bases from J, with 8 bases between. This CDR3 comprises 13 residues. For the CDR3, the DNA is TGTGCCAGCAGTTCCCGACAGAATGAAAAACTGTTTTTT. It codes for CASSSRQNEKLFF.

The chain combines TRBV10-3 with TRBJ2-3; D is unclear. Trimming took 6 bases from V and 2 from J, leaving 9 bases between them. The CDR3 totals 13 residues. Per germline, CDR1 ENHRY and CDR2 SYGVKD. The CDR3 region is CAISTLATDTQYF. CDR3 in DNA: TGTGCCATCAGCACCTTAGCCACAGATACGCAGTATTTT.

The chain joins TRBV14 to TRBJ1-1, with a tentative D call TRBD1 (5 bases). The V and J ends lost 4 bases and 7 bases respectively, with 25 bases between them. CDR1 is SGHDN and CDR2 is FVKESK in the germline V gene. This CDR3 region has 17 residues. The CDR3 spells CASSPIGPGMAVDEAFF. In DNA, the CDR3 is TGTGCCAGCAGCCCGATCGGGCCAGGGATGGCGGTTGATGAAGCTTTCTTT.

Turning to this clone: Distinct nucleotide sequences in the sample also encode this CDR3. V usage is TRBV5-6 and J usage is TRBJ1-5; 10 bases match TRBD1. V lost 4 bases, J lost 7 bases, and 8 bases stayed unmatched. The CDR3 contains 15 residues. Germline assignment: CDR1 SGHDT and CDR2 YYEEEE. The CDR3, as DNA: TGTGCCAGCAGCCTCGGACAGGGGGTTGGACAGCCCCAGCATTTT. Translation gives CASSLGQGVGQPQHF.

The rearrangement joins TRBV6-4 to TRBJ1-4; D is unresolved. V was trimmed by 3 bases and J by 4 bases, leaving 9 bases between them. The CDR3 sequence is 14 residues long. Looked up from germline, CDR1 is MRHNA and CDR2 is SNTAGT. CDR3 sequence (DNA): TGTGCCAGCAGTGAGGAGCGGAGTAATGAAAAACTGTTTTTT. Protein product: CASSEERSNEKLFF.

The genes are TRBV30 and TRBJ1-2; 9 positions match TRBD1. Trimming cost V 1 base and J 4 bases; bases outside gene matches: 10. This CDR3 has 16 amino acids. CDR1 is GTSNPN and CDR2 is SVGIG in the germline V gene (reference sequence). The CDR3 loop is CAWSAPGQGGTYGYTF. The DNA of the CDR3 is TGTGCCTGGAGTGCTCCGGGACAGGGTGGAACCTATGGCTACACCTTC.

V usage is TRBV11-1 and J usage is TRBJ1-1; D uncertain. The germline CDR1 and CDR2 sequences are SGHAT and FQDESV (reference sequence). The V end was cut by 7 bases, the J end by 1 base, with 16 bases between. The CDR3 runs to 15 residues. As DNA, the CDR3 is TGTGCCAGCATCCCCCGTTACAGCACGAACACTGAAGCTTTCTTT. It translates to CASIPRYSTNTEAFF.

The chain recombines TRBV19 with TRBJ1-2; no clear D. V was pared by 3 bases and J by 2 bases, with 4 bases between. CDR3 length equals 12 residues. Germline V gives CDR1 LNHDA, CDR2 SQIVND (reference sequence). The CDR3 DNA follows: TGTGCCAGTAGTATTGAGAACTATGGCTACACCTTC. Protein product: CASSIENYGYTF.

The rearrangement joins TRBV29-1 to TRBJ1-2, with TRBD1 matching over 10 bases. The V segment lost 7 bases and the J segment 8 bases; nucleotides outside the gene matches: 7. This CDR3 contains 12 residues. CDR1 is SQVTM, CDR2 ANQGSEA, per germline. The DNA for the CDR3 is TGCAGCGGGAGACAGGGGGCGCAGGGCTACACCTTC. This sequence encodes CSGRQGAQGYTF.

The chain links TRBV11-3 to TRBJ2-3; 10 positions agree with TRBD2. From germline, CDR1 is SGHNT and CDR2 YENEEA. J gave up 2 bases and V 3 bases, and 14 bases lay outside the gene matches. This CDR3 spans 19 amino acids. Here the CDR3 reads CASSLWLAGVQINTDTQYF. Written as DNA, the CDR3 is TGTGCCAGCAGCTTGTGGCTAGCGGGAGTGCAAATTAACACAGATACGCAGTATTTT.

V usage is TRBV7-6 and J usage is TRBJ1-1; D may be TRBD1 (6 bases). The germline V gene has CDR1 SGHVS and CDR2 FNYEAQ. There are 15 residues in the CDR3. Trimming took 5 bases from V and 5 from J, leaving 18 bases between them. In DNA, the CDR3 is TGTGCCAGCAGCCCCCTCCCCAGGGGTTCAACTGAAGCTTTCTTT. It encodes CASSPLPRGSTEAFF. The variable domain in full, with the rest retrieved from reference TRBV7-6 and TRBJ1-1, is GAGVSQSPRYKVTKRGQDVALRCDPISGHVSLYWYRQALGQGPEFLTYFNYEAQQDKSGLPNDRFSAERPEGSISTLTIQRTEQRDSAMYRCASSPLPRGSTEAFFGQGTRLTVV.

The chain links TRBV29-1 to TRBJ2-5, with D possibly matching TRBD2 (5 bases). V shed 6 bases and J shed 5 bases, with 10 bases lying between them. This CDR3 comprises 11 residues. Germline V gives CDR1 SQVTM, CDR2 ANQGSEA. Here the CDR3 reads CSVCRGETQYF. The CDR3 bases are TGCAGCGTCTGCAGAGGGGAGACCCAGTACTTC.

The chain combines TRBV18 with TRBJ1-5; 10 positions agree with TRBD1. This CDR3 has 14 residues. In germline, CDR1 is KGHSH, CDR2 LQKENI. The V segment lost 3 bases and the J segment 11 bases; nucleotides outside the gene matches: 7. The CDR3 DNA reads TGTGCCAGCTCACCTTGGACAGGGGGTTTGGCCCAGCATTTT. Its protein is CASSPWTGGLAQHF.

This chain links TRBV19 with TRBJ1-1; a possible D gene is TRBD1 (6 bases). This CDR3 has 16 amino acids. From germline, CDR1 is LNHDA and CDR2 SQIVND (reference sequence). Trimming left V 6 bases short and J 0 bases short, with 17 bases between. The CDR3: CASSRGTGTLNTEAFF. The CDR3 DNA sequence: TGTGCCAGTAGCAGGGGAACCGGGACATTGAACACTGAAGCTTTCTTT. The entire variable domain, with the rest obtained from reference TRBV19 and TRBJ1-1, is as follows: DGGITQSPKYLFRKEGQNVTLSCEQNLNHDAMYWYRQDPGQGLRLIYYSQIVNDFQKGDIAEGYSVSREKKESFPLTVTSAQKNPTAFYLCASSRGTGTLNTEAFFGQGTRLTVV.

This chain uses TRBV7-3 with TRBJ1-1, with 10 bases identical to TRBD1. The CDR3 loop spans 13 amino acids. Germline V gene data show CDR1 as SGHTA and CDR2 as FQGTGA. Trimming cost V 1 base and J 11 bases; bases outside gene matches: 4. The CDR3 loop is CASSLSPTGGAFF. The DNA for the CDR3 is TGTGCCAGCAGCTTAAGTCCGACAGGGGGCGCTTTCTTT.

V gene TRBV20-1 combines with J gene TRBJ2-1, with D unresolved. Trimming removed 3 bases from V and 5 bases from J, with 14 bases in between. The V gene's germline CDR1 is DFQATT and CDR2 SNEGSKA (reference sequence). The CDR3 runs 14 residues. CDR3 sequence (DNA): TGCAGTGCTAGTATCCAATCAGGCGACAATGAGCAGTTCTTC. It translates to CSASIQSGDNEQFF.

The gene calls are TRBV14 and TRBJ1-6; D is uncertain. CDR1 is SGHDN and CDR2 is FVKESK in the germline V gene. Trimming cost V 0 bases and J 9 bases, with 9 bases left between them. This CDR3 region has 14 residues. As DNA, the CDR3 is TGTGCCAGCAGCCAAGAGGTGGCAACTTCACCCCTCCACTTT. As protein: CASSQEVATSPLHF.

CDR3 protein: CAWSSTGDSRYTF. CDR3 coding DNA: TGTGCCTGGAGTTCAACGGGGGACAGCCGCTACACCTTC. This sequence joins TRBV30 and TRBJ1-2; 7 bases map to TRBD1. After removal of 2 bases from V and 9 bases from J, the junction contained 9 bases not matched to a gene. CDR1 is GTSNPN and CDR2 is SVGIG in the germline V gene (reference sequence). The CDR3 extends over 13 amino acids.

This sequence joins TRBV27 and TRBJ2-6; a weak D match, TRBD2 (5 bases). The CDR3 totals 19 residues. Germline CDR1 MNHEY, CDR2 SMNVEV (reference sequence). V dropped 5 bases and J dropped 0 bases, with 20 bases sitting between them. CDR3 DNA: TGTGCCAGCAGTCGCTCGATTGGCCGAGGGTTCTCTGGGGCCAACGTCCTGACTTTC. Residues: CASSRSIGRGFSGANVLTF. Based on the CDR3 plus reference TRBV27 and TRBJ2-6, the full variable domain is EAQVTQNPRYLITVTGKKLTVTCSQNMNHEYMSWYRQDPGLGLRQIYYSMNVEVTDKGDVPEGYKVSRKEKRNFPLILESPSPNQTSLYFCASSRSIGRGFSGANVLTFGAGSRLTVL.

The chain recombines TRBV3-1 (or the pseudogene TRBV3-2) with TRBJ2-1; 10 nucleotides align to TRBD2. Per germline, CDR1 LGHDT and CDR2 YNNKEL (reference sequence). Losses at the gene ends were 5 bases for V and 1 base for J; bases not matched to a gene: 17. The CDR3 extends over 20 amino acids. The CDR3 loop is CASSFRLGQAGGRSYNEQFF. Written as DNA, the CDR3 is TGTGCCAGCAGCTTCCGCTTAGGGCAAGCGGGGGGGCGGTCCTACAATGAGCAGTTCTTC.

J is TRBJ2-1 and V is TRBV3-1 (or the pseudogene TRBV3-2), with TRBD1 as a possible D gene (6 bases). Deletions cut 10 bases from V and 4 bases from J, with 20 bases between. Germline V gene lookup returns CDR1 LGHDT and CDR2 YNNKEL (reference sequence). The CDR3 extends over 15 amino acids. In nucleotides, the CDR3 is TGTGCCACTACACTATCCGGGACAACTTACAATGAGCAGTTCTTC. Amino acid sequence: CATTLSGTTYNEQFF.

V is TRBV30 and J is TRBJ1-2; 10 bases line up with TRBD1. V lost 5 bases, J lost 1 base, and 10 bases stayed unmatched. Per the germline V gene, CDR1 is GTSNPN and CDR2 is SVGIG (reference sequence). The length of the CDR3 is 16 residues. The CDR3 reads CAWAPVGQGYNYGYTF. Here the CDR3 DNA reads TGTGCCTGGGCTCCCGTGGGACAGGGGTATAACTATGGCTACACCTTC.